This TCR beta chain was captured in a study of regulatory T cells in long-lasting Graves disease. Study outcomes and limitations: Persistent patients shared more public clonotypes (about 2,800) than newly diagnosed patients (about 1,000).

Library construction for TCR beta used iRepertoire HTBI primers and Arm-PCR of CDR3 regions. Source study methods: Samples jointly harbored roughly 60 TRBV and approximately 15 TRBJ segments. TCRdb analysed the multiplex PCR reads with MiXCR anew, one entry per CDR3 protein. These V and J calls rely on TCRdb rather than the paper's analysis. The data contain 700,000 or so distinct CDR3 sequences, 25% to 35% of them singletons. This clonotype was seen more than once but under ten times. The antigen is unknown. Germline CDR1 is SGHDN and CDR2 is FVKESK. V was clipped by 4 bases and J by 8 bases, with 20 bases between them. This CDR3 comprises 16 residues. As for time point: persistent/refractory GD, antithyroid drugs over 5 years with positive TRAb. Generation of the TCR library employed RNA extracted from PBMCs. As a group, patients came from one endocrinology department in Xi'an, China.

The specimen comprised peripheral blood mononuclear cells (PBMCs), sampled when the disease was refractory, from a patient treated with antithyroid drugs. The chain employs TRBV14 and TRBJ1-4; TRBD1 is a possible D gene (6 bases). The sequence came from a female donor with Graves disease. The CDR3 DNA reads TGTGCCAGCAGCCCCTCCGGTAGGGGGTATCGCGAAAAACTGTTTTTT. Translation gives CASSPSGRGYREKLFF.